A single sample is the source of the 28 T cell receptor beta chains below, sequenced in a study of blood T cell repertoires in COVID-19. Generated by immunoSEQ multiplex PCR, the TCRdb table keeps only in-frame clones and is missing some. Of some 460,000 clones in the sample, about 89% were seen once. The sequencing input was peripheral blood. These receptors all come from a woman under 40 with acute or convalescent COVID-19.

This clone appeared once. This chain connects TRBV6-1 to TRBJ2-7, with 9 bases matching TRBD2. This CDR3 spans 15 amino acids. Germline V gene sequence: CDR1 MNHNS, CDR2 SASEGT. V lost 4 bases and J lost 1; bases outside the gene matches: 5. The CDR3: CASSGAGGTSYEQYF. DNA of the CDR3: TGTGCCAGCAGTGGAGCGGGGGGAACTTCCTACGAGCAGTACTTC.

CDR3 protein: CASSPPRGPSGELFF. The CDR3 coding sequence is TGTGCCAGCTCACCACCTAGGGGGCCTTCCGGGGAGCTGTTTTTT. The chain uses TRBV18 and TRBJ2-2; 7 nucleotides agree with TRBD1. CDR1 is KGHSH and CDR2 is LQKENI in the germline V gene. V dropped 0 bases and J dropped 6; count of bases not matched to a gene: 4. CDR3 length: 15 residues. Complete variable domain (other parts from reference TRBV18 and TRBJ2-2): NAGVMQNPRHLVRRRGQEARLRCSPMKGHSHVYWYRQLPEEGLKFMVYLQKENIIDESGMPKERFSAEFPKEGPSILRIQQVVRGDSAAYFCASSPPRGPSGELFFGEGSRLTVL.

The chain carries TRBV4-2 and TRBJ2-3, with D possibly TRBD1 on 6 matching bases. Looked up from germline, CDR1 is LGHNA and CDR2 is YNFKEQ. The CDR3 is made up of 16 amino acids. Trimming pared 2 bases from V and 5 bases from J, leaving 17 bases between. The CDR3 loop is CASSQSPTGKIDTQYF. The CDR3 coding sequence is TGTGCCAGCAGCCAAAGTCCAACAGGGAAAATAGATACGCAGTATTTT.

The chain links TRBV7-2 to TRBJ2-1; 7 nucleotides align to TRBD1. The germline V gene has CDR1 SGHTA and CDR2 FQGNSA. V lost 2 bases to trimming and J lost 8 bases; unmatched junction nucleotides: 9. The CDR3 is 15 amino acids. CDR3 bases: TGTGCCAGCAGCTTAACTGACAGGGTGGGGGATGAGCAGTTCTTC. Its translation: CASSLTDRVGDEQFF.

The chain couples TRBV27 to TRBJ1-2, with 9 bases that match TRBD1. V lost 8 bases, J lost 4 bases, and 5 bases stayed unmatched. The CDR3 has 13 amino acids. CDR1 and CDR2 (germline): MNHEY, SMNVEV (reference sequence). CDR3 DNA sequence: TGTGCCAGCTCGACAGGGGGATTCTATGGCTACACCTTC. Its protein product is CASSTGGFYGYTF.

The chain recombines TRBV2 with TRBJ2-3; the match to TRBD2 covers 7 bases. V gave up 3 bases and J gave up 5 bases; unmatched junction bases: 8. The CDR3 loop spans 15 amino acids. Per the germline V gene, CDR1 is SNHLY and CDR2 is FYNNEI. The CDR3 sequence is CASSEESGAGDTQYF. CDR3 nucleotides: TGTGCCAGCAGTGAGGAAAGCGGGGCAGGAGATACGCAGTATTTT.

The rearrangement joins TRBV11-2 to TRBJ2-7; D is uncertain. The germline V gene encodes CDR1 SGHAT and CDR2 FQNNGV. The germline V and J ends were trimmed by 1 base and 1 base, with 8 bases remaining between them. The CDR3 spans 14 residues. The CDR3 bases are TGTGCCAGCAGCTTAGTTCCCCCATCCTACGAGCAGTACTTC. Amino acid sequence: CASSLVPPSYEQYF. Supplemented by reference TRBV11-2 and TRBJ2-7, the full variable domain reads EAGVAQSPRYKIIEKRQSVAFWCNPISGHATLYWYQQILGQGPKLLIQFQNNGVVDDSQLPKDRFSAERLKGVDSTLKIQPAKLEDSAVYLCASSLVPPSYEQYFGPGTRLTVT.

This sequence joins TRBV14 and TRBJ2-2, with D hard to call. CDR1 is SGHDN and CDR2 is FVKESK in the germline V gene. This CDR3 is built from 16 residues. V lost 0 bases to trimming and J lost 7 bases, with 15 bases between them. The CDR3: CASSQDRPKYFGELFF. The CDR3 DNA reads TGTGCCAGCAGCCAAGACCGCCCGAAATACTTCGGGGAGCTGTTTTTT.

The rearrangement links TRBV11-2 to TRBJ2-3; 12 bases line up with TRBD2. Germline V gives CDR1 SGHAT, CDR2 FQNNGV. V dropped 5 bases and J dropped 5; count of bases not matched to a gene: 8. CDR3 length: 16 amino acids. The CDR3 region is CASSRLAGGQGDTQYF. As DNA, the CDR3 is TGTGCCAGCAGCCGGCTAGCGGGGGGGCAGGGAGATACGCAGTATTTT.

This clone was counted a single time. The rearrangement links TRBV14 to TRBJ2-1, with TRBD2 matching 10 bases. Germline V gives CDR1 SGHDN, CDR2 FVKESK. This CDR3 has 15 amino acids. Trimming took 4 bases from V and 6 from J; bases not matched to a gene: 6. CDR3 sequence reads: CASSPLAGRANEQFF. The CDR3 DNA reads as TGTGCCAGCAGCCCACTAGCGGGGAGGGCCAATGAGCAGTTCTTC.

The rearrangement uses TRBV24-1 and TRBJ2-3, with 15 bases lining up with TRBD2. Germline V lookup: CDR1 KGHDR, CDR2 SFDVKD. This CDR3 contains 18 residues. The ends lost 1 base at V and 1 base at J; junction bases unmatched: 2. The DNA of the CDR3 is TGTGCCACCAGTGATTTCCGGACTAGCGGGAGGGGCACAGATACGCAGTATTTT. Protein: CATSDFRTSGRGTDTQYF.

CDR3 DNA sequence: TGTGCCAGCAGCTTATGGGCGGGGTCGAACACCGGGGAGCTGTTTTTT. Amino acids: CASSLWAGSNTGELFF. This chain links TRBV7-6 with TRBJ2-2, with TRBD2 as a possible D gene (6 bases). Germline V gene sequence: CDR1 SGHVS, CDR2 FNYEAQ. Trimming removed 2 bases at V and 0 bases at J, with 10 bases between. This CDR3 comprises 16 residues.

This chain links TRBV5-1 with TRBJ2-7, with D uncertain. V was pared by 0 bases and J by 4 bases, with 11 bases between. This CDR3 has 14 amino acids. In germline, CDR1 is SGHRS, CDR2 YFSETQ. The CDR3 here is CASSLGSGRYEQYF. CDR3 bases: TGCGCCAGCAGCTTGGGCTCAGGAAGGTACGAGCAGTACTTC.

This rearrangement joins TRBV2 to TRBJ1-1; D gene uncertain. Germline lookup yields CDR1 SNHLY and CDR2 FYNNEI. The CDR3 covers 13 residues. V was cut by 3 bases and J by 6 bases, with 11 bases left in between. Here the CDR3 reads CASSEEQVAEAFF. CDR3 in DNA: TGTGCCAGCAGTGAGGAGCAAGTCGCTGAAGCTTTCTTT.

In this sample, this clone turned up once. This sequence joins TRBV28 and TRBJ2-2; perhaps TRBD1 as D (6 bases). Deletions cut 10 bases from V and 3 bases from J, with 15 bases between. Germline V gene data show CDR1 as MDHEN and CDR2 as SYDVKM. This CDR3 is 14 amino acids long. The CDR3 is CATLLDSDTGELFF. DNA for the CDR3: TGTGCCACCCTCCTGGACAGCGACACCGGGGAGCTGTTTTTT.

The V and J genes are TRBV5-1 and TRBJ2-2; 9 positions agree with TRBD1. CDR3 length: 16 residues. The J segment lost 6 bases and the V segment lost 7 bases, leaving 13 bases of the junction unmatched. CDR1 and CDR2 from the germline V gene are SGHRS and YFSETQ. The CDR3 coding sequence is TGCGCCAGCCGCCGGGACAGGGACGGATTGTCCGGGGAGCTGTTTTTT. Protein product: CASRRDRDGLSGELFF.

The CDR3 DNA reads as TGTGCCAGCAGCTTAGGCCAGCTATCTAGCGGGGTTTTCTCGTTCTTC. It yields the protein CASSLGQLSSGVFSFF. The chain carries TRBV7-2 and TRBJ2-1; TRBD2 matches at 9 bases. Germline V CDR1 and CDR2: SGHTA, FQGNSA. This CDR3 region has 16 residues. The V segment lost 1 base and the J segment 15 bases; nucleotides outside the gene matches: 16.

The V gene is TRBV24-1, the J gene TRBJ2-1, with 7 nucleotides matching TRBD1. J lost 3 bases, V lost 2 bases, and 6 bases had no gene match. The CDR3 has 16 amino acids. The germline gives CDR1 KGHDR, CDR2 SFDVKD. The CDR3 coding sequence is TGTGCCACCAGTGATTCGGACAGGCACAACTACAATGAGCAGTTCTTC. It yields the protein CATSDSDRHNYNEQFF.

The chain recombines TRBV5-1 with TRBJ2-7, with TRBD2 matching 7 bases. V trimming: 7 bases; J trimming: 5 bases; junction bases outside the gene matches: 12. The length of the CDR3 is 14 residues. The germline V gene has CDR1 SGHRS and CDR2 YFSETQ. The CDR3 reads CASSPGGVSHEQYF. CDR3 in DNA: TGCGCCAGCTCCCCTGGGGGGGTTTCCCACGAGCAGTACTTC.

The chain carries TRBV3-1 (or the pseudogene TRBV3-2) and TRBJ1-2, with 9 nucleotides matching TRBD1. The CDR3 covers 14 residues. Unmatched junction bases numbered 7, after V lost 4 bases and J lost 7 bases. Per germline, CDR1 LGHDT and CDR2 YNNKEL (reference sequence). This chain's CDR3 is CASSPLGDRVGYTF. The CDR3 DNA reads TGTGCCAGCAGCCCGTTGGGGGACAGGGTTGGCTACACCTTC.

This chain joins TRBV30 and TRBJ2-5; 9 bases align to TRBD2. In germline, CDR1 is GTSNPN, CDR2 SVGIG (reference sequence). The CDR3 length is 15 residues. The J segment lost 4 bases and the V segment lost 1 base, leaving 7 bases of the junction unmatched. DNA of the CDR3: TGTGCCTGGAGTGGTATAGCGGGGGAGGTAGAGACCCAGTACTTC. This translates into CAWSGIAGEVETQYF.

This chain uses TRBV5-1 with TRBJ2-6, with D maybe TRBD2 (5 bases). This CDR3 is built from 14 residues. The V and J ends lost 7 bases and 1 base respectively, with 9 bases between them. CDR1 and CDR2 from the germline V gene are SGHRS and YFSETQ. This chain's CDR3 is CASVSGSGANVLTF. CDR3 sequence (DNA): TGCGCCAGCGTATCGGGGTCTGGGGCCAACGTCCTGACTTTC.

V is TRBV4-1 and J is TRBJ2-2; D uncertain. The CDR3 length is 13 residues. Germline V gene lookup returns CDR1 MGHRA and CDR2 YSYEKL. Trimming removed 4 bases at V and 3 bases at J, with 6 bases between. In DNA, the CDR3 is TGCGCCAGCAGCCCGTCGGACACCGGGGAGCTGTTTTTT. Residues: CASSPSDTGELFF.

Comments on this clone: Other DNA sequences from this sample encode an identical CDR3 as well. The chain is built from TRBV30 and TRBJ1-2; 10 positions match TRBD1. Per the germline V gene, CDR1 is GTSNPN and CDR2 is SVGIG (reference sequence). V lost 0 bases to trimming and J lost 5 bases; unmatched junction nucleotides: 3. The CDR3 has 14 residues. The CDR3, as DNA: TGTGCCTGGAGTGTGCGGACAGGGGGGTATGGCTACACCTTC. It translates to CAWSVRTGGYGYTF.

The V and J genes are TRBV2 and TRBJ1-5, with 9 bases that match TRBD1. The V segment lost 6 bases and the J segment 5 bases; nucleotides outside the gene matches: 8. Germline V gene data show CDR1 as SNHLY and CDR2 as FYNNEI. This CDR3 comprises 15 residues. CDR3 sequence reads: CASSGTGTGDQPQHF. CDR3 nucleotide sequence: TGTGCCAGCAGCGGGACAGGGACGGGGGATCAGCCCCAGCATTTT.

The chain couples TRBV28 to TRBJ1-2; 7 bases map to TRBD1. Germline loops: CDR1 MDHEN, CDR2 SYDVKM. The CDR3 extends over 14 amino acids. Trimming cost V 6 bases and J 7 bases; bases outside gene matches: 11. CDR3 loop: CASRRSEQGFGYTF. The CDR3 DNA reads TGTGCCAGCAGGAGATCAGAACAGGGGTTTGGCTACACCTTC.

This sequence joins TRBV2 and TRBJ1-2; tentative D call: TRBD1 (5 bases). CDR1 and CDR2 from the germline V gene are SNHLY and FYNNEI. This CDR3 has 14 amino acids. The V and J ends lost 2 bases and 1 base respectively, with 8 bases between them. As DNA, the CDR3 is TGTGCCAGCAGTGAAACAGGCCATAACTATGGCTACACCTTC. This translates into CASSETGHNYGYTF. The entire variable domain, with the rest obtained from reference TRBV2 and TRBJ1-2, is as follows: EPEVTQTPSHQVTQMGQEVILRCVPISNHLYFYWYRQILGQKVEFLVSFYNNEISEKSEIFDDQFSVERPDGSNFTLKIRSTKLEDSAMYFCASSETGHNYGYTFGSGTRLTVV.

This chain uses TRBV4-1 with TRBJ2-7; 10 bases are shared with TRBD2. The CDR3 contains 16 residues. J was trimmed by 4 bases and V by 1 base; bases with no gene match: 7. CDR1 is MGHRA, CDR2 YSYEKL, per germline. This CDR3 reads CASSQVPSGGLYEQYF. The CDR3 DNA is TGCGCCAGCAGCCAAGTCCCTAGCGGGGGACTATACGAGCAGTACTTC.